A selection of T cell receptor beta chains follows, all from one sample in a study of response to subunit inactivated influenza vaccine. Each CDR3 protein gets one entry after TCRdb re-called the RT-PCR reads with MiXCR. This table has roughly 780,000 distinct CDR3 sequences, about 18% appearing once. The sample in question was PBMCs from blood, obtained 5 days after vaccination. These receptors were obtained from a middle-aged man who received an inactivated influenza vaccine. Both conserved end residues are trimmed from each CDR3. Each record gives: CDR3 protein, J gene, V gene, CDR3 length.

CDR3aa: ASSVGVEQF
j_gene: TRBJ2-1
v_gene: TRBV5-6
len: 9

CDR3aa: ASSPGQGWNSPLH
j_gene: TRBJ1-6
v_gene: TRBV12-3/TRBV12-4
len: 13

CDR3aa: ATFSGGSDTQY
j_gene: TRBJ2-3
v_gene: TRBV12-3/TRBV12-4
len: 11

CDR3aa: SVGNRRTEAF
j_gene: TRBJ1-1
v_gene: TRBV29-1
len: 10

CDR3aa: ASNSPVNEQF
j_gene: TRBJ2-1
v_gene: TRBV4-1
len: 10

CDR3aa: ASSGGGQGAYEQY
j_gene: TRBJ2-7
v_gene: TRBV9
len: 13

CDR3aa: SARAVEYGELF
j_gene: TRBJ2-2
v_gene: TRBV20-1
len: 11

CDR3aa: SASETQY
j_gene: TRBJ2-5
v_gene: TRBV20-1
len: 7

CDR3aa: ASSQQGSDGYT
j_gene: TRBJ1-2
v_gene: TRBV18
len: 11

CDR3aa: ASTQDSSYNEQF
j_gene: TRBJ2-1
v_gene: TRBV5-5
len: 12

CDR3aa: ASSYYQREDRLHSTDTQY
j_gene: TRBJ2-3
v_gene: TRBV6-2/TRBV6-3
len: 18

CDR3aa: ASSYGSGTNEKLF
j_gene: TRBJ1-4
v_gene: TRBV6-5
len: 13

CDR3aa: ASSKFSRYEQY
j_gene: TRBJ2-7
v_gene: TRBV21-1
len: 11

CDR3aa: ASGAGAAAEAF
j_gene: TRBJ1-1
v_gene: TRBV7-9
len: 11

CDR3aa: ASSQGADNEQF
j_gene: TRBJ2-1
v_gene: TRBV5-1
len: 11

CDR3aa: ASRASGRRYEQY
j_gene: TRBJ2-7
v_gene: TRBV28
len: 12

CDR3aa: ASRLGPNNEQF
j_gene: TRBJ2-1
v_gene: TRBV7-2
len: 11

CDR3aa: SGGIAGDFEQF
j_gene: TRBJ2-1
v_gene: TRBV29-1
len: 11

CDR3aa: ASRSEGFMYEQY
j_gene: TRBJ2-7
v_gene: TRBV28
len: 12

CDR3aa: AGSTAGGDTGELF
j_gene: TRBJ2-2
v_gene: TRBV10-3
len: 13

CDR3aa: ASSLTFRTGELF
j_gene: TRBJ2-2
v_gene: TRBV7-3
len: 12

CDR3aa: AWEPLGGTEAF
j_gene: TRBJ1-1
v_gene: TRBV30
len: 11

CDR3aa: ASSTRRGLEKLF
j_gene: TRBJ1-4
v_gene: TRBV18
len: 12

CDR3aa: SGVGLAGGPDTQY
j_gene: TRBJ2-3
v_gene: TRBV29-1
len: 13

CDR3aa: ASSRLAGAADTQY
j_gene: TRBJ2-3
v_gene: TRBV7-2
len: 13

CDR3aa: ASSATGGWGQPQH
j_gene: TRBJ1-5
v_gene: TRBV7-2
len: 13

CDR3aa: ASSFREALTDTQY
j_gene: TRBJ2-3
v_gene: TRBV7-8
len: 13

CDR3aa: SAGGQLKNQPQH
j_gene: TRBJ1-5
v_gene: TRBV20-1
len: 12

CDR3aa: VTSDSAWGYT
j_gene: TRBJ1-2
v_gene: TRBV24-1
len: 10

CDR3aa: AWSVGWQGYEQY
j_gene: TRBJ2-7
v_gene: TRBV30
len: 12

CDR3aa: ASSYAFRGLVQPQH
j_gene: TRBJ1-5
v_gene: TRBV6-5
len: 14

CDR3aa: ASSLESLRPQH
j_gene: TRBJ1-5
v_gene: TRBV12-3/TRBV12-4
len: 11

CDR3aa: ASSQTTGGETQY
j_gene: TRBJ2-5
v_gene: TRBV4-3
len: 12

CDR3aa: ASSKADSFSWDLNPDTQY
j_gene: TRBJ2-3
v_gene: TRBV21-1
len: 18

CDR3aa: ASSGDLAFYNEQF
j_gene: TRBJ2-1
v_gene: TRBV9
len: 13

CDR3aa: ASSEGQVRTDTQY
j_gene: TRBJ2-3
v_gene: TRBV2
len: 13

CDR3aa: ASRSGQFNQPQH
j_gene: TRBJ1-5
v_gene: TRBV6-2/TRBV6-3
len: 12

CDR3aa: ASRSVGGNEKLF
j_gene: TRBJ1-4
v_gene: TRBV6-1
len: 12

CDR3aa: ASSLGSPRQF
j_gene: TRBJ2-1
v_gene: TRBV7-2
len: 10

CDR3aa: ASSSPTLSSYEQY
j_gene: TRBJ2-7
v_gene: TRBV28
len: 13

CDR3aa: ASSLETGTNYGYT
j_gene: TRBJ1-2
v_gene: TRBV5-1
len: 13

CDR3aa: SVRGGNNPHNEQF
j_gene: TRBJ2-1
v_gene: TRBV29-1
len: 13

CDR3aa: ASDRGDTRTGSRF
j_gene: TRBJ2-1
v_gene: TRBV7-9
len: 13

CDR3aa: ASSPGTGGSSPLH
j_gene: TRBJ1-6
v_gene: TRBV12-3/TRBV12-4
len: 13

CDR3aa: ASKPNAEETQY
j_gene: TRBJ2-5
v_gene: TRBV7-3
len: 11

CDR3aa: ASSPGGAASSYNEQF
j_gene: TRBJ2-1
v_gene: TRBV11-3
len: 15

CDR3aa: ASSVEWGEQF
j_gene: TRBJ2-1
v_gene: TRBV5-1
len: 10

CDR3aa: ASSHGGTGKRELF
j_gene: TRBJ1-4
v_gene: TRBV5-4
len: 13